This T cell receptor beta chain comes out of a study of PD-1 blockade in classical Hodgkin lymphoma. Study observations and caveats: Why repertoires differed is undefined; disease activity or prior therapy possibly contributed. CD4+ TCR diversity, unlike CD8+, climbed significantly by C4D1.

CDR3 size: 14 residues. V shed 2 bases and J 6 bases; nucleotides not matched to a gene: 5. The germline CDR1 and CDR2 sequences are MNHEY and SVGAGI. Only in-frame clones appear in the TCRdb table, and some are missing; sequencing was by immunoSEQ multiplex PCR. Among 80,000 to 100,000 clones listed, roughly 92% were seen once. Remarks on this clone: The target antigen is unknown.

Every patient relapsed after autologous stem cell transplantation, and brentuximab vedotin exposure varied. This sequence was found in a human donor with classical Hodgkin lymphoma. Sequencing used peripheral blood mononuclear cells (PBMCs), obtained at baseline. The genes are TRBV6-5 and TRBJ2-7; the match to TRBD2 covers 9 bases. Written as DNA, the CDR3 is TGTGCCAGCAGTTACCAAGCGGGAGGTGGCGAGCAGTACTTC. Its translation is CASSYQAGGGEQYF.